The T cell receptor beta chain under discussion was sequenced for a study of T cell responses to AZD1222 COVID-19 vaccine. Regarding the study as a whole: The number of AZD1222 recipients seropositive at baseline was only 6 or 7. Vaccine-related CD4 TCRs covered spike, predominating at 160-218 and 743-854.

Comment on this clone: Its target is not known.

Some clones are missing from TCRdb's copy, which holds only in-frame ones; the method was immunoSEQ multiplex PCR. Here the sample spans 80,000 to 100,000 clones, approximately 88% being singletons. Germline CDR1 reads MNHEY; CDR2 reads SVGAGI. V was cut by 4 bases and J by 7 bases, with 14 bases left in between. The length of the CDR3 is 15 residues. Second-dose recipients at about 4 or about 12 weeks were treated as one pooled group. The V gene is TRBV6-5, the J gene TRBJ1-6; D is perhaps TRBD1 (6 bases). Sequencing was performed on peripheral blood, taken 28 days after the second AZD1222 dose. The sequence came from an adult who received the AZD1222 COVID-19 vaccine. This chain's CDR3 is CASSSIEQGNSPLHF. CDR3 DNA sequence: TGTGCCAGCAGTTCGATCGAGCAGGGGAATTCACCCCTCCACTTT.